The rows below give T cell receptor beta chains drawn from one sample of a study of monozygotic twins with inflammatory bowel disease. TCRdb reanalyzed the 5' RACE reads, giving one entry per CDR3 protein sequence and no DNA. The sample shows about 300,000 distinct CDR3 sequences, and approximately 5.9% sits with its ten largest clones. The specimen was blood. These receptors were collected from a human donor with ulcerative colitis or Crohn's disease, or a healthy co-twin of an affected twin (not recorded which). Each CDR3 is given with its conserved first and last residue.

J	V	CDR3
TRBJ2-5	TRBV5-1	CASSLEWTQYF
TRBJ2-7	TRBV6-5	CASRRQGGYEQYF
TRBJ2-3	TRBV20-1	CSARQGASTDTQYF
TRBJ2-2	TRBV3-1	CASSYGQMNTGELFF
TRBJ1-5	TRBV20-1	CSARGNSNQPQHF
TRBJ1-1	TRBV6-5	CASSYVLGQANTEAFF
TRBJ2-3	TRBV12-3/TRBV12-4	CASRSYGTDTQYF
TRBJ2-1	TRBV4-3	CASSQTPFRGEQFF
TRBJ2-7	TRBV27	CASSFIKGAWNEQYF
TRBJ1-2	TRBV12-3/TRBV12-4	CAISLQENGLSNYGYTF
TRBJ1-1	TRBV18	CASSPPEGAFSEAFF
TRBJ2-2	TRBV14	CASSPGSAYKVGELFF